The next 19 T cell receptor beta chains were all read from a single sample in a study of T cell responses to AZD1222 COVID-19 vaccine. Assay used: immunoSEQ multiplex PCR; TCRdb lists only in-frame clones, some missing. Here the sample spans some 280,000 clones, approximately 94% being singletons. The specimen was peripheral blood, collected 28 days after the second AZD1222 dose. The receptors here all came from an adult who received the AZD1222 COVID-19 vaccine.

The CDR3 loop is CASSLGDGSDTQYF. Written as DNA, the CDR3 is TGCGCCAGCAGCTTGGGTGACGGATCAGATACGCAGTATTTT. The rearrangement links TRBV5-1 to TRBJ2-3; D not certain. Germline loops: CDR1 SGHRS, CDR2 YFSETQ. The CDR3 has 14 amino acids. V lost 0 bases and J lost 4, with 9 bases in between.

V is TRBV7-3 and J is TRBJ2-1; 7 positions match TRBD1. Germline CDR1 SGHTA, CDR2 FQGTGA. The ends lost 5 bases at V and 9 bases at J; junction bases unmatched: 7. The CDR3 is made up of 13 amino acids. In DNA, the CDR3 is TGTGCCAGCAGCGTGGGACAGAGGGGTGAGCAGTTCTTC. It codes for CASSVGQRGEQFF.

This clone showed up just once. The chain combines TRBV7-3 with TRBJ1-2; D gene ambiguous. Deletions cut 2 bases from V and 0 bases from J, with 13 bases between. CDR1 and CDR2 from the germline V gene are SGHTA and FQGTGA. CDR3 length: 16 residues. CDR3 sequence (DNA): TGTGCCAGCAGCTTAGTCGGCGGCCACTCTAACTATGGCTACACCTTC. It codes for CASSLVGGHSNYGYTF.

The chain employs TRBV18 and TRBJ2-7; TRBD1 agrees at 7 bases. There are 14 residues in the CDR3. V dropped 4 bases and J dropped 0; count of bases not matched to a gene: 3. Germline values: CDR1 KGHSH, CDR2 LQKENI. DNA for the CDR3: TGTGCCAGCTCACTAAACAGGGGCTCCTACGAGCAGTACTTC. Translation: CASSLNRGSYEQYF. Full variable domain (rest looked up from reference TRBV18 and TRBJ2-7): NAGVMQNPRHLVRRRGQEARLRCSPMKGHSHVYWYRQLPEEGLKFMVYLQKENIIDESGMPKERFSAEFPKEGPSILRIQQVVRGDSAAYFCASSLNRGSYEQYFGPGTRLTVT.

This clone was picked up one time. V is TRBV6-6 and J is TRBJ1-5, with a possible D match to TRBD1 (5 bases). Germline V gene lookup returns CDR1 MNHNY and CDR2 SVGAGI (reference sequence). The CDR3 totals 13 residues. Between the trimmed V and J ends, which lost 8 bases and 9 bases, there was a span of 17 bases. The CDR3 region has the DNA TGTGCCAGCGTCAAAACAGGCCGGTGGCCCCAGCATTTT. It specifies CASVKTGRWPQHF.

The rearrangement uses TRBV5-6 and TRBJ2-1; 15 nucleotides align to TRBD2. The CDR3 loop spans 17 amino acids. The V gene end was trimmed by 4 bases and the J gene end by 7 bases; junction bases not matched to a gene: 9. Germline CDR1 reads SGHDT; CDR2 reads YYEEEE. Here the CDR3 reads CASSPKMGLAGGNEQFF. The DNA for the CDR3 is TGTGCCAGCAGCCCGAAAATGGGACTAGCGGGAGGAAATGAGCAGTTCTTC. Together with reference TRBV5-6 and TRBJ2-1, the CDR3 gives the full variable domain: DAGVTQSPTHLIKTRGQQVTLRCSPKSGHDTVSWYQQALGQGPQFIFQYYEEEERQRGNFPDRFSGHQFPNYSSELNVNALLLGDSALYLCASSPKMGLAGGNEQFFGPGTRLTVL.

This chain's CDR3 is CASRAGTMNTGELFF. CDR3 DNA sequence: TGTGCCAGCAGAGCCGGGACAATGAACACCGGGGAGCTGTTTTTT. The rearrangement links TRBV2 to TRBJ2-2; tentatively, D is TRBD1 (6 bases). Germline-derived CDR1 and CDR2 are SNHLY and FYNNEI. V was shortened by 6 bases and J by 1 base, with 12 bases between the two germline ends. The CDR3 loop spans 15 amino acids. The full variable domain, with the rest looked up from reference TRBV2 and TRBJ2-2, is EPEVTQTPSHQVTQMGQEVILRCVPISNHLYFYWYRQILGQKVEFLVSFYNNEISEKSEIFDDQFSVERPDGSNFTLKIRSTKLEDSAMYFCASRAGTMNTGELFFGEGSRLTVL.

The CDR3 loop reads CASSQSSYGYTF. The DNA for the CDR3 is TGTGCCAGCAGCCAATCTAGCTATGGCTACACCTTC. The gene calls are TRBV3-1 (or the pseudogene TRBV3-2) and TRBJ1-2; D unclear. The germline V gene has CDR1 LGHDT and CDR2 YNNKEL (reference sequence). Trimming shortened V by 2 bases and J by 4 bases, and 5 bases separated the two germline ends. The CDR3 sequence is 12 residues long.

This sequence joins TRBV2 and TRBJ2-1, with D maybe TRBD2 (5 bases). Trimming stripped 3 bases from V and 12 bases from J, with 18 bases between. The germline CDR1 and CDR2 sequences are SNHLY and FYNNEI. The CDR3 spans 14 residues. The CDR3 sequence is CASSEPQRTRGQFF. As DNA, the CDR3 is TGTGCCAGCAGTGAGCCCCAGCGGACCCGGGGGCAGTTCTTC.

The chain is built from TRBV24-1 and TRBJ2-1; weak D call: TRBD1 (6 bases). The CDR3 has 12 residues. The germline V gene has CDR1 KGHDR and CDR2 SFDVKD. Trimming shortened V by 7 bases and J by 6 bases, and 9 bases separated the two germline ends. The CDR3: CATRGARNEQFF. The CDR3 DNA reads as TGTGCCACCAGGGGGGCGCGCAATGAGCAGTTCTTC.

V gene TRBV12-3 or TRBV12-4 combines with J gene TRBJ1-4; D not certain. With 2 bases removed from V and 11 bases from J, the gap between germline ends came to 9 bases. The CDR3 covers 12 residues. DNA of the CDR3: TGTGCCAGCAGTTTAACACCGGAGAAACTGTTTTTT. Protein sequence: CASSLTPEKLFF.

The chain couples TRBV27 to TRBJ1-5; possibly TRBD1 for D (5 bases). V lost 4 bases to trimming and J lost 0 bases, with 16 bases between them. Germline V CDR1 and CDR2: MNHEY, SMNVEV (reference sequence). This CDR3 spans 17 amino acids. CDR3 sequence: CASSSLGAGYSNQPQHF. The CDR3 region has the DNA TGTGCCAGCAGTTCCCTCGGGGCAGGCTATAGCAATCAGCCCCAGCATTTT.

This clone appeared a single time. V gene TRBV3-1 (or the pseudogene TRBV3-2) combines with J gene TRBJ1-4; no definite D call. The CDR3 runs 14 residues. The germline gives CDR1 LGHDT, CDR2 YNNKEL (reference sequence). V shed 4 bases and J shed 2 bases, with 8 bases lying between them. The CDR3 region is CASSPGGTNEKLFF. The CDR3 DNA sequence: TGTGCCAGCAGCCCGGGAGGTACTAATGAAAAACTGTTTTTT.

This chain uses TRBV9 with TRBJ2-3; D is possibly TRBD1 or TRBD2 (6 bases each). The V gene lost 0 bases and the J gene lost 5 bases, with 16 bases spanning the gap. Germline V gene sequence: CDR1 SGDLS, CDR2 YYNGEE. CDR3 size: 16 residues. The CDR3 sequence: CASSVAGGGFVDTQYF. The CDR3 DNA sequence: TGTGCCAGCAGCGTAGCTGGAGGGGGGTTCGTAGATACGCAGTATTTT.

The chain carries TRBV5-4 and TRBJ1-6; no clear D. The CDR3 contains 16 residues. The germline V and J ends were trimmed by 2 bases and 0 bases, with 9 bases remaining between them. The germline V gene encodes CDR1 SGHNT and CDR2 YYREEE (reference sequence). CDR3 DNA sequence: TGTGCCAGCAGCTTAGGAGCCACCTCCTATAATTCACCCCTCCACTTT. It specifies CASSLGATSYNSPLHF.

The chain uses TRBV2 and TRBJ2-1; 7 bases agree with TRBD1. Trimming removed 7 bases from V and 4 bases from J; junction bases left unmatched: 7. The CDR3 is 14 residues long. Germline-derived CDR1 and CDR2 are SNHLY and FYNNEI. CDR3 residues: CASTELQGYNEQFF. The CDR3 coding sequence is TGTGCCAGCACCGAACTACAGGGGTACAATGAGCAGTTCTTC.

J is TRBJ2-3 and V is TRBV9, with 14 nucleotides matching TRBD2. The CDR3 runs to 19 residues. Germline CDR1 and CDR2: SGDLS and YYNGEE. Losses at the gene ends were 3 bases for V and 0 bases for J; bases not matched to a gene: 9. The CDR3 here is CASSGGTSGGLASTDTQYF. CDR3 sequence (DNA): TGTGCCAGCAGCGGGGGGACTAGCGGGGGCCTCGCTAGCACAGATACGCAGTATTTT.

This clone was counted between two and nine times. The V call is TRBV7-9, the J call TRBJ2-7, with D perhaps TRBD2 (5 bases). The CDR3 loop spans 14 amino acids. CDR1 SEHNR and CDR2 FQNEAQ come from the germline V gene (reference sequence). The V end lost 4 bases, the J end lost 2 bases, and 12 bases lay between the germline ends. CDR3 sequence: CASSSNGIPYEQYF. The CDR3 DNA reads as TGTGCCAGCAGCTCCAACGGGATTCCCTACGAGCAGTACTTC.

The chain uses TRBV2 and TRBJ1-5; the D is unclear. V lost 6 bases and J lost 11, with 14 bases in between. The V gene's germline CDR1 is SNHLY and CDR2 FYNNEI. The CDR3 is made up of 12 amino acids. As DNA, the CDR3 is TGTGCCAGCAGCCAAGCGGGGTTGTCCCAGCATTTT. Amino acid sequence: CASSQAGLSQHF.